The 12 T cell receptor beta chains reported below all come from one sample, sequenced in a study of T cell repertoires in cytomegalovirus infection. A single record per CDR3 protein comes from TCRdb applying MiXCR to the reads. The sample yields a few hundred thousand distinct CDR3 sequences, around 9.5% seen once. Sequenced sample: PBMCs. These receptor sequences come from a human donor in good health (CMV status not recorded). Some clones in this sample may be carry-over from other donors' samples.

The chain uses TRBV2 and TRBJ1-4, with a possible D match to TRBD1 (5 bases). Germline loops: CDR1 SNHLY, CDR2 FYNNEI. CDR3 length: 14 amino acids. The V gene lost 2 bases and the J gene lost 7 bases, with 11 bases spanning the gap. In DNA, the CDR3 is TGTGCCAGCAGTGAACGGAGGGGAGGTGAAAAACTGTTTTTT. Amino acid sequence: CASSERRGGEKLFF.

There are many counts of this clonotype. The chain is built from TRBV7-6 and TRBJ2-1; 8 bases fit TRBD1. Losses at the gene ends were 8 bases for V and 4 bases for J; bases not matched to a gene: 19. Germline values: CDR1 SGHVS, CDR2 FNYEAQ. The CDR3 extends over 18 amino acids. CDR3: CASVQSRGDRRRYNEQFF. In DNA, the CDR3 is TGTGCCAGCGTTCAATCAAGGGGGGACAGGCGTCGGTACAATGAGCAGTTCTTC. The whole variable domain, filled in from reference TRBV7-6 and TRBJ2-1, reads GAGVSQSPRYKVTKRGQDVALRCDPISGHVSLYWYRQALGQGPEFLTYFNYEAQQDKSGLPNDRFSAERPEGSISTLTIQRTEQRDSAMYRCASVQSRGDRRRYNEQFFGPGTRLTVL.

J is TRBJ2-7 and V is TRBV10-3; D perhaps matches TRBD2 (5 bases). CDR3 length: 14 residues. Trimming removed 3 bases at V and 3 bases at J, with 12 bases between. Germline V gene sequence: CDR1 ENHRY, CDR2 SYGVKD. CDR3 protein: CAISDRGALYEQYF. In nucleotides, the CDR3 is TGTGCCATCAGTGACCGGGGAGCCCTCTACGAGCAGTACTTC.

The rearrangement links TRBV5-1 to TRBJ2-1; possibly TRBD2 for D (5 bases). CDR1 and CDR2 from the germline V gene are SGHRS and YFSETQ. The V gene lost 4 bases and the J gene lost 5 bases, with 13 bases spanning the gap. The length of the CDR3 is 14 residues. The CDR3 DNA sequence: TGCGCCAGCAGCCCTGGACTGATAGACAATGAGCAGTTCTTC. It is translated as CASSPGLIDNEQFF.

In this sample, this clonotype turned up once. The chain is built from TRBV7-2 and TRBJ2-1; tentative D call: TRBD2 (7 bases). Germline CDR1 and CDR2: SGHTA and FQGNSA. Trimming left V 5 bases short and J 10 bases short, with 18 bases between. This CDR3 is 14 amino acids long. The CDR3 region is CASSREGGGGEQFF. CDR3 coding DNA: TGTGCCAGCAGCCGCGAGGGGGGGGGGGGGGAGCAGTTCTTC.

The chain recombines TRBV27 with TRBJ2-7; 11 positions agree with TRBD1. Trimming cost V 7 bases and J 7 bases; bases outside gene matches: 6. The V gene's germline CDR1 is MNHEY and CDR2 SMNVEV (reference sequence). This CDR3 region has 13 residues. Written as DNA, the CDR3 is TGTGCCAGCATCGGGACAGGGGGACGGGAGCAGTACTTC. Its protein product is CASIGTGGREQYF.

This clonotype was found many times. This rearrangement joins TRBV7-8 to TRBJ2-7; the D gene is possibly TRBD1 (6 bases). The CDR3 sequence is 15 residues long. Germline CDR1 is SGHVS and CDR2 is FQNEAQ. Trimming stripped 6 bases from V and 0 bases from J, with 15 bases between. In DNA form, the CDR3 reads TGTGCCAGCAGTCCTGTCCAGGGGAACTCCTACGAGCAGTACTTC. It encodes CASSPVQGNSYEQYF.

This clonotype occurred many times. The J gene is TRBJ2-5, the V gene TRBV20-1, with a weak D call TRBD2 (6 bases). In germline, CDR1 is DFQATT, CDR2 SNEGSKA (reference sequence). The CDR3 is 16 amino acids. V was shortened by 0 bases and J by 2 bases, with 16 bases between the two germline ends. CDR3 sequence reads: CSARDGTFAIQETQYF. The CDR3 bases are TGCAGTGCTAGAGATGGGACTTTCGCAATTCAAGAGACCCAGTACTTC.

The V call is TRBV2, the J call TRBJ1-1, with TRBD1 as a possible D gene (5 bases). V was shortened by 10 bases and J by 5 bases, with 20 bases between the two germline ends. Germline V gene lookup returns CDR1 SNHLY and CDR2 FYNNEI. The CDR3 has 14 amino acids. The CDR3 protein is CATRQLPEPTEAFF. CDR3 nucleotides: TGTGCCACGAGACAGCTACCTGAACCGACTGAAGCTTTCTTT.

This clonotype turned up a few times. The chain combines TRBV7-2 with TRBJ1-2; 7 nucleotides agree with TRBD1. CDR1 and CDR2 from the germline V gene are SGHTA and FQGNSA. CDR3 length equals 14 residues. Trimming removed 0 bases from V and 6 bases from J; junction bases left unmatched: 4. This chain's CDR3 is CASSLAQGGNGYTF. The DNA of the CDR3 is TGTGCCAGCAGCTTAGCTCAGGGGGGAAATGGCTACACCTTC.

This clonotype has only a few counts. The chain links TRBV19 to TRBJ2-3, with 7 bases lining up with TRBD2. Trimming at V came to 4 bases and at J to 2 bases, leaving 12 bases not matched to a gene. CDR3 length: 17 amino acids. CDR1 and CDR2 (germline): LNHDA, SQIVND (reference sequence). The CDR3 DNA reads TGTGCCAGTAGTACTCGGCGGGAGATCCCCGTCACAGATACGCAGTATTTT. Translation gives CASSTRREIPVTDTQYF.

The chain links TRBV5-1 to TRBJ2-3; D ambiguous. The CDR3 has 18 residues. The V gene lost 3 bases and the J gene lost 0 bases, with 20 bases spanning the gap. Germline CDR1 and CDR2: SGHRS and YFSETQ. The CDR3 DNA sequence: TGCGCCAGCAGCTACCGAGGAGTCCTTATATCTAGCACAGATACGCAGTATTTT. Protein product: CASSYRGVLISSTDTQYF.